This T cell receptor beta chain is drawn from a study of response to subunit inactivated influenza vaccine. TCRdb reprocessed the RT-PCR reads via MiXCR and lists one record per CDR3 protein. The sample yields approximately 530,000 distinct CDR3 sequences, 6.5% to 8% seen once. The CDR3 totals 13 residues. Trimming stripped 4 bases from V and 3 bases from J, with 9 bases between. Overall study findings and caveats: Authors suggested each seasonal flu vaccination may recruit only limited numbers of new T cells.

This clonotype has a handful of counts. Its antigen remains unidentified. The sample in question was PBMCs from blood, obtained less than 25 months after vaccination. The chain joins TRBV12-3 or TRBV12-4 to TRBJ1-1; no definite D call. The receptor comes from a man aged 50 to 69 who received an inactivated influenza vaccine. The CDR3 loop is CASSSTTDTEAFF. As DNA, the CDR3 is TGTGCCAGCAGTTCCACCACGGACACTGAAGCTTTCTTT.